Below are 3 T cell receptor beta chains sequenced from a single sample in a study of T-cell memory formation after mild COVID-19 (dated by TCRdb to 2020 to 2022). Receptor amplification or capture employed 5' RACE. The sequencer listed for this sample is Illumina NovaSeq 6000. TCRdb itself trimmed the public reads at Q25 with fastp, ran MiXCR and retained productive beta chains. Each CDR3 protein gets just one entry, which takes the most common genes and DNA from the rows behind it. Across this sample there are 500,000 to 550,000 distinct CDR3 sequences, with about 20% seen only once. Around an eighth of the sample belongs to the ten largest clones. Material for sequencing was PBMCs or a T cell subset sorted from them (not recorded which). The receptors stem from an adult woman who had mild COVID-19 (a few samples of this study predate the infection). The sample titles of this study are shuffled in the database, so cell type and time point are left out; the donor was told from shared clones.

This clonotype was counted a few times. The chain uses TRBV5-1 and TRBJ1-1, with 7 bases fitting TRBD1. In germline, CDR1 is SGHRS, CDR2 YFSETQ. Unmatched junction bases numbered 3, after V lost 3 bases and J lost 4 bases. There are 13 residues in the CDR3. The CDR3 DNA reads TGCGCCAGCAGCTCAGGGGGATCCACTGAAGCTTTCTTT. As protein: CASSSGGSTEAFF.

The CDR3 sequence is CASSDPGQGYDQPQHF. CDR3 nucleotides: TGTGCCAGCAGCGACCCGGGACAGGGGTATGATCAGCCCCAGCATTTT. The chain joins TRBV2 to TRBJ1-5; 10 bases map to TRBD1. The CDR3 has 16 residues. V trimming: 6 bases; J trimming: 5 bases; junction bases outside the gene matches: 10. Germline assignment: CDR1 SNHLY and CDR2 FYNNEI.

The genes are TRBV27 and TRBJ2-2; no clear D. The CDR3 runs 13 residues. CDR1 and CDR2 from the germline V gene are MNHEY and SMNVEV (reference sequence). Trimming took off 4 bases at V and 4 bases at J, with 7 bases between the two ends. The CDR3 DNA is TGTGCCAGCAGTTGGGTTAGCACCGGGGAGCTGTTTTTT. It encodes CASSWVSTGELFF.